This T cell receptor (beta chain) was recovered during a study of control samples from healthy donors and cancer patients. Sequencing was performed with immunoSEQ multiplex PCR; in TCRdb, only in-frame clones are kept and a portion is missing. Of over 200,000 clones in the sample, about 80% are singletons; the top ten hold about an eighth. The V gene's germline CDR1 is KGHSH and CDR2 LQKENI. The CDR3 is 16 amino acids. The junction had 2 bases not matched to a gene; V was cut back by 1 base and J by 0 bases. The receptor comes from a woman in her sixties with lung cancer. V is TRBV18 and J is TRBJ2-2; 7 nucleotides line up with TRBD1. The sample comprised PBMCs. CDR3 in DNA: TGTGCCAGCTCACCACAGGGGGCCTCGAACACCGGGGAGCTGTTTTTT. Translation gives CASSPQGASNTGELFF. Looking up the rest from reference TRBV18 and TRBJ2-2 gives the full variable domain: NAGVMQNPRHLVRRRGQEARLRCSPMKGHSHVYWYRQLPEEGLKFMVYLQKENIIDESGMPKERFSAEFPKEGPSILRIQQVVRGDSAAYFCASSPQGASNTGELFFGEGSRLTVL.